Listed below are T cell receptor beta chains from one sample, sequenced in a study of cytomegalovirus exposure and HLA in healthy donors. Libraries were prepared by immunoSEQ multiplex PCR; TCRdb keeps only in-frame clonotypes and omits some of them. The table includes about 61,000 clones, 80% to 90% detected once. Source material: PBMCs. Every receptor here comes from a man aged 30 to 45 in good health and CMV-seropositive. The CDR3 runs from the conserved cysteine through the conserved F or W. The D gene is left open where the match is weak. Rows may omit the clone size; those that give it use once, few, many or a size class.

clone_size j_call d_call v_call cdr3_nt cdr3_aa
once TRBJ2-6 NA TRBV12-2 TGTGCAAGTCGCTTAGCGGGGTGGGAGGGAGGCCCTGGGGCCAACGTCCTGACTTTC CASRLAGWEGGPGANVLTF
once TRBJ2-3 TRBD2 TRBV4-1 TGCGCCAGCAGCCTCCGGACTAGCGGTACAGATACGCAGTATTTT CASSLRTSGTDTQYF
NA TRBJ2-7 NA TRBV18 TGTGCCAGCTCACCACCGGACAGAGCCTACGAGCAGTACTTC CASSPPDRAYEQYF
few TRBJ2-1 TRBD2 TRBV14 TGTGCCAGCAGCCTGGGACTACGCAATGAGCAGTTCTTC CASSLGLRNEQFF
few TRBJ2-3 NA TRBV2 TGTGCCAGCAGTGAAGGGACAGTAACAGATACGCAGTATTTT CASSEGTVTDTQYF
NA TRBJ2-3 NA TRBV6-5 TGTGCCAGCAGTTACGTCCCAGATTTT CASSYVPDF
NA TRBJ1-1 NA TRBV19 TGTGCCAGTAGTCGGGGATTTGAAGCTTTCTTT CASSRGFEAFF
NA TRBJ2-4 TRBD1 TRBV5-8 TGTGCCAGCAGCTTTCCGGGACAGGGGCCGAAAAACATTCAGTACTTC CASSFPGQGPKNIQYF
NA TRBJ2-2 TRBD1 TRBV18 TGTGCCAGCTCCCTCGGGACAGGGACGAACACCGGGGAGCTGTTTTTT CASSLGTGTNTGELFF
NA TRBJ1-2 NA TRBV5-1 TGCGCCAGCAGCACCGGGACTTTCTATGGCTACACCTTC CASSTGTFYGYTF
NA TRBJ2-7 TRBD1 TRBV30 TGTGCCTGGAGCCTAGACAGGGGCGAGCAGTACTTC CAWSLDRGEQYF
NA TRBJ2-1 TRBD2 TRBV4-1 TGCGCCAGCAGCCAAGATACTAGCGGTGCCTACAATGAGCAGTTCTTC CASSQDTSGAYNEQFF
NA TRBJ2-7 TRBD2 TRBV4-1 TGCGCCAGCAGAGTTCAAAGGACTAGCGGGAGCTACGAGCAGTACTTC CASRVQRTSGSYEQYF
NA TRBJ2-5 NA TRBV27 TGTGCCAGCAGTCTCCTACCGCTGCAGGGCGGTCAGGAGACCCAGTACTTC CASSLLPLQGGQETQYF
NA TRBJ2-5 NA TRBV9 TGTGCCAGCAGCACCAGGAATCTTGGGGAGACCCAGTACTTC CASSTRNLGETQYF
NA TRBJ2-7 TRBD1 TRBV18 TGTGCCAGCTCACCAGGGGACAGGGGCTACGAGCAGTACTTC CASSPGDRGYEQYF
once TRBJ1-3 TRBD1 TRBV28 TGTGCCAGCAGTCCCCCGACAGGGGGGGGTGGAAACACCATATATTTT CASSPPTGGGGNTIYF
NA TRBJ2-7 NA TRBV6-5 TGTGCCAGCAGGTCCAGAACCTACGAGCAGTACTTC CASRSRTYEQYF